These T cell receptor beta chains were read from a single sample in a study of blood T cells in healthy people across ages. MiXCR was run by TCRdb on the 5' RACE reads, yielding one entry per CDR3 protein. Of approximately 800,000 distinct CDR3 sequences in the sample, about 26% were seen once. A further study also used this sample, focusing on T cells of mothers and their children.

The material sequenced was blood. The receptors derive from a boy between 10 and 17 years old in good health. CDR3s include the opening cysteine and the closing phenylalanine or tryptophan. Each record gives: CDR3 protein, CDR3 DNA, clone size, CDR3 length, V gene, D gene, J gene. D genes are given only for firm matches. Size values are once, few and many counts, or a class for expanded clones, and some rows have none.

CDR3 protein: CASGLSQGRANEKLFF
CDR3 DNA: TGTGCTAGTGGTTTGTCGCAAGGCAGGGCGAATGAAAAACTGTTTTTT
clone size: few
CDR3 length: 16
V gene: TRBV12-5
D gene: .
J gene: TRBJ1-4

CDR3 protein: CTVPGQRYNEQFF
CDR3 DNA: TGCACCGTCCCGGGACAACGATACAATGAGCAGTTCTTC
clone size: few
CDR3 length: 13
V gene: TRBV20-1
D gene: .
J gene: TRBJ2-1

CDR3 protein: CASSTLLRGYRNEQFF
CDR3 DNA: TGTGCCAGCAGTACCCTGCTGAGAGGGTATAGGAATGAGCAGTTCTTC
clone size: .
CDR3 length: 16
V gene: TRBV27
D gene: .
J gene: TRBJ2-1

CDR3 protein: CSVSRGGGELFF
CDR3 DNA: TGCAGCGTTAGCAGGGGTGGCGGGGAGCTGTTTTTT
clone size: .
CDR3 length: 12
V gene: TRBV29-1
D gene: .
J gene: TRBJ2-2

CDR3 protein: CASTLTSVAGANVLTF
CDR3 DNA: TGCGCCAGCACCCTTACCTCAGTAGCTGGGGCCAACGTCCTGACTTTC
clone size: .
CDR3 length: 16
V gene: TRBV5-1
D gene: .
J gene: TRBJ2-6

CDR3 protein: CAISEGQGTDEQFF
CDR3 DNA: TGTGCCATCAGTGAGGGACAGGGAACGGATGAGCAGTTCTTC
clone size: .
CDR3 length: 14
V gene: TRBV10-3
D gene: TRBD1
J gene: TRBJ2-1

CDR3 protein: CASSLAGAQVELFF
CDR3 DNA: TGTGCCAGCAGCTTAGCGGGGGCTCAGGTAGAGCTGTTTTTT
clone size: few
CDR3 length: 14
V gene: TRBV7-9
D gene: .
J gene: TRBJ1-4

CDR3 protein: CASSYTVNTEAFF
CDR3 DNA: TGTGCCAGCAGCTACACAGTGAACACTGAAGCTTTCTTT
clone size: few
CDR3 length: 13
V gene: TRBV7-9
D gene: .
J gene: TRBJ1-1

CDR3 protein: CASSSSGTGGRDTQHF
CDR3 DNA: TGTGCCAGCAGTTCATCCGGGACAGGGGGAAGAGATACGCAGCATTTT
clone size: .
CDR3 length: 16
V gene: TRBV6-1
D gene: TRBD1
J gene: TRBJ1-5

CDR3 protein: CASSGGDGSSYEQYF
CDR3 DNA: TGTGCCAGCAGTGGGGGAGATGGGAGCTCCTACGAGCAGTACTTC
clone size: .
CDR3 length: 15
V gene: TRBV6-1
D gene: .
J gene: TRBJ2-7

CDR3 protein: CATSDLSQPGDTQYF
CDR3 DNA: TGTGCCACCAGTGATTTGTCACAACCGGGAGATACGCAGTATTTT
clone size: .
CDR3 length: 15
V gene: TRBV24-1
D gene: .
J gene: TRBJ2-3

CDR3 protein: CASSYGGLQETQYF
CDR3 DNA: TGTGCCAGCAGTTACGGGGGCCTTCAAGAGACCCAGTACTTC
clone size: many
CDR3 length: 14
V gene: TRBV6-5
D gene: .
J gene: TRBJ2-5

CDR3 protein: CASSLELVEQYF
CDR3 DNA: TGTGCCAGCAGTTTAGAACTAGTCGAGCAGTACTTC
clone size: few
CDR3 length: 12
V gene: TRBV12-3/TRBV12-4
D gene: .
J gene: TRBJ2-7

CDR3 protein: CASSQDEGGNQPQHF
CDR3 DNA: TGCGCCAGCAGCCAAGATGAGGGCGGCAATCAGCCCCAGCATTTT
clone size: .
CDR3 length: 15
V gene: TRBV4-3
D gene: .
J gene: TRBJ1-5

CDR3 protein: CASSLYGERGWPTQYF
CDR3 DNA: TGTGCCAGCAGTTTATATGGAGAAAGGGGATGGCCTACCCAGTACTTC
clone size: .
CDR3 length: 16
V gene: TRBV12-3/TRBV12-4
D gene: .
J gene: TRBJ2-5

CDR3 protein: CASSPLETGELFF
CDR3 DNA: TGCGCCAGCAGCCCCCTCGAGACCGGGGAGCTGTTTTTT
clone size: .
CDR3 length: 13
V gene: TRBV5-1
D gene: .
J gene: TRBJ2-2

CDR3 protein: CASSSGQGETQYF
CDR3 DNA: TGTGCCAGCAGCTCCGGACAGGGGGAGACCCAGTACTTC
clone size: many
CDR3 length: 13
V gene: TRBV5-1
D gene: TRBD1
J gene: TRBJ2-5

CDR3 protein: CSARTTGHPTEAFF
CDR3 DNA: TGCAGTGCTAGGACCACGGGACACCCCACTGAAGCTTTCTTT
clone size: .
CDR3 length: 14
V gene: TRBV20-1
D gene: .
J gene: TRBJ1-1

CDR3 protein: CATSAPLRTGGRNEQFF
CDR3 DNA: TGTGCCACCTCGGCGCCCTTAAGGACAGGGGGCAGGAATGAGCAGTTCTTC
clone size: few
CDR3 length: 17
V gene: TRBV7-9
D gene: TRBD1
J gene: TRBJ2-1

CDR3 protein: CASTQTSRNTGELFF
CDR3 DNA: TGTGCCAGCACCCAAACTAGCAGAAACACCGGGGAGCTGTTTTTT
clone size: .
CDR3 length: 15
V gene: TRBV3-1
D gene: .
J gene: TRBJ2-2